Following are 14 T cell receptor beta chains from one sample sequenced in a study of persistence of HIV-infected CD4 T cells. Cells were stimulated with overlapping HIV-1 Gag 15-mer peptides. CD40L/CD69 double-negative CD45RO-high memory CD4+ T cells were collected. Sequencing used immunoSEQ version 4 in survey mode. Clones were sequenced by immunoSEQ multiplex PCR, and TCRdb holds only the in-frame ones, with some missing. Here the sample spans about 64,000 clones, more than 70% being singletons. Their recognized antigens are unknown. The starting material was CD4+ T cells sorted from PBMCs after 18-hour stimulation, obtained from a patient who received antiretroviral therapy. The source of these receptors is an adult man with HIV who was CMV-seropositive.

This chain uses TRBV7-9 with TRBJ1-2; D remains unclear. Trimming cost V 3 bases and J 7 bases, with 18 bases left between them. This CDR3 contains 15 residues. Per the germline V gene, CDR1 is SEHNR and CDR2 is FQNEAQ (reference sequence). CDR3 bases: TGTGCCAGCAGCTTTTCTTACGGGCCTCGAGGTGGCTACACCTTC. It codes for CASSFSYGPRGGYTF.

The rearrangement links TRBV5-5 to TRBJ2-2; no clear D gene. Germline assignment: CDR1 SGHKS and CDR2 YYEKEE (reference sequence). The V end lost 2 bases, the J end lost 0 bases, and 8 bases lay between the germline ends. There are 15 residues in the CDR3. The CDR3 bases are TGTGCCAGCAGCTTTGGGTCCACGAACACCGGGGAGCTGTTTTTT. Encoded protein: CASSFGSTNTGELFF.

This clone showed up just a few times. The gene calls are TRBV24-1 and TRBJ2-7; D is perhaps TRBD1 (6 bases). CDR3 length: 13 residues. Per germline, CDR1 KGHDR and CDR2 SFDVKD. V was clipped by 3 bases and J by 5 bases, with 10 bases between them. Written as DNA, the CDR3 is TGTGCCACCAGTGATGGAGACAGGCACGAGCAGTACTTC. Amino acid sequence: CATSDGDRHEQYF.

This rearrangement joins TRBV27 to TRBJ2-7; possibly TRBD1 for D (6 bases). V was trimmed by 4 bases and J by 0 bases, leaving 13 bases between them. Germline V gives CDR1 MNHEY, CDR2 SMNVEV (reference sequence). CDR3 length equals 15 residues. As DNA, the CDR3 is TGTGCCAGCAGTTGGGGCCGGGACACCTCCTACGAGCAGTACTTC. Residues: CASSWGRDTSYEQYF.

The V and J genes are TRBV28 and TRBJ1-2; 7 bases fit TRBD1. Germline-derived CDR1 and CDR2 are MDHEN and SYDVKM. The CDR3 contains 15 residues. V lost 4 bases, J lost 0 bases, and 5 bases stayed unmatched. DNA of the CDR3: TGTGCCAGCAGTTCGGGACAGCGCCCTAACTATGGCTACACCTTC. This translates into CASSSGQRPNYGYTF.

Comment on this clone: Just one base apart from a much larger clone, this may be a read error. The same CDR3 is also encoded by other DNA sequences in this sample. The chain links TRBV3-1 (or the pseudogene TRBV3-2) to TRBJ2-2; possible D gene TRBD2, 6 bases. Between the trimmed V and J ends, which lost 4 bases and 0 bases, there was a span of 15 bases. CDR3 length equals 17 residues. Germline lookup yields CDR1 LGHDT and CDR2 YNNKEL (reference sequence). CDR3 sequence (DNA): TGTGCCAGCAGCCGGTGGCGAGGCGGGGCGAACACCGGGGAGCTGTTTTTT. Its translation is CASSRWRGGANTGELFF.

The V gene is TRBV27, the J gene TRBJ2-4; D possibly corresponds to TRBD2 (6 bases). The germline V and J ends were trimmed by 2 bases and 7 bases, with 9 bases remaining between them. Germline assignment: CDR1 MNHEY and CDR2 SMNVEV (reference sequence). The CDR3 contains 13 residues. CDR3 in DNA: TGTGCCAGCAGTTTAGGAGGGATGAACATTCAGTACTTC. It yields the protein CASSLGGMNIQYF.

This chain uses TRBV18 with TRBJ1-2; no definite D call. Germline V gene data show CDR1 as KGHSH and CDR2 as LQKENI. V was shortened by 0 bases and J by 4 bases, with 9 bases between the two germline ends. This CDR3 spans 14 amino acids. The CDR3 reads CASSPPADRYGYTF. DNA of the CDR3: TGTGCCAGCTCACCACCGGCGGACCGCTATGGCTACACCTTC.

The V call is TRBV6-1, the J call TRBJ1-2; D perhaps matches TRBD1 (6 bases). V was clipped by 0 bases and J by 6 bases, with 17 bases between them. The CDR3 loop spans 16 amino acids. Germline V gene lookup returns CDR1 MNHNS and CDR2 SASEGT. CDR3 DNA sequence: TGTGCCAGCAGTGAAGCGCTCGGGAGGACAGTTAATGGCTACACCTTC. Translation gives CASSEALGRTVNGYTF.

The J gene is TRBJ1-1, the V gene TRBV18; unclear D gene. The CDR3 contains 13 residues. CDR1 and CDR2 from the germline V gene are KGHSH and LQKENI. With 3 bases removed from V and 3 bases from J, the gap between germline ends came to 8 bases. The CDR3 protein is CASSPLKDTEAFF. CDR3 nucleotides: TGTGCCAGCTCACCCTTGAAAGACACTGAAGCTTTCTTT.

The chain links TRBV19 to TRBJ2-7, with D perhaps matching TRBD1 or TRBD2 (5 bases each). The germline gives CDR1 LNHDA, CDR2 SQIVND (reference sequence). This CDR3 comprises 15 residues. Trimming removed 1 base from V and 0 bases from J, with 10 bases in between. The CDR3, as DNA: TGTGCCAGTAGTATAGCTTGGGGGAGCTCCTACGAGCAGTACTTC. As protein: CASSIAWGSSYEQYF.

The chain links TRBV7-3 to TRBJ2-3; 12 bases fit TRBD2. The CDR3 spans 14 residues. Trimming at V came to 4 bases and at J to 6 bases, leaving 2 bases not matched to a gene. The V gene's germline CDR1 is SGHTA and CDR2 FQGTGA. CDR3 sequence reads: CASSSGLAGDTQYF. As DNA, the CDR3 is TGTGCCAGCAGCTCAGGACTAGCGGGGGATACGCAGTATTTT.

The rearrangement uses TRBV6-6 and TRBJ1-5; TRBD1 matches at 9 bases. CDR3 size: 15 residues. CDR1 and CDR2 from the germline V gene are MNHNY and SVGAGI (reference sequence). Trimming at V came to 7 bases and at J to 4 bases, leaving 8 bases not matched to a gene. CDR3 loop: CASIPGGQGNQPQHF. In DNA form, the CDR3 reads TGTGCCAGCATCCCCGGGGGACAGGGAAATCAGCCCCAGCATTTT.

V and J are TRBV4-2 and TRBJ1-4, with D possibly TRBD1 on 5 matching bases. Trimming shortened V by 1 base and J by 6 bases, and 15 bases separated the two germline ends. Germline V CDR1 and CDR2: LGHNA, YNFKEQ. This CDR3 contains 16 residues. Here the CDR3 DNA reads TGTGCCAGCAGCCAAGCGTTGGGGGTAGGGGATGAAAAACTGTTTTTT. Protein: CASSQALGVGDEKLFF.